The next 32 T cell receptor beta chains were all read from a single sample in a study of CXCR3-negative and CXCR3-positive naive CD8 T cells. General study results and limits: Against CXCR3-negative naive cells, CXCR3-positive naive cells showed more hydrophobic TRB CDR3s.

No antigen has been identified for these receptors. The TRB libraries of cDNA were built by UMI-labeled 5' RACE. From the 5' RACE reads, TCRdb lists one entry per CDR3 protein and no DNA. The table lists 120,000 or so distinct CDR3 sequences. Specimen: naive CXCR3+ CD8+ T cells from blood. Indicated subset: CD45RO-CCR7+CD27+CD95- naive CD8+ T cells expressing CXCR3 (TNR3+). These receptors originate from a human donor in good health. Some clones in this sample may be carry-over from other donors' samples.

The chain links TRBV5-1 to TRBJ1-2; TCRdb gives TRBD1 as the D gene, but with no DNA this cannot be confirmed. This CDR3 region has 15 residues. Germline lookup yields CDR1 SGHRS and CDR2 YFSETQ. The CDR3 spells CASTPMTGMDYGYTF.

The chain recombines TRBV6-2 or TRBV6-3 with TRBJ2-2; the TCRdb call, TRBD1, lacks DNA for checking. Looked up from germline, CDR1 is MNHEY and CDR2 is SVGEGT. This CDR3 region has 14 residues. Here the CDR3 reads CASRLTGEVAELFF.

The chain has TRBV19 and TRBJ1-1; TCRdb designates TRBD1, a call that cannot be tested without DNA. Germline-derived CDR1 and CDR2 are LNHDA and SQIVND (reference sequence). This CDR3 is 14 amino acids long. The CDR3 loop is CASSTLDRGTEAFF.

The chain recombines TRBV14 with TRBJ2-7. This CDR3 comprises 15 residues. CDR1 is SGHDN and CDR2 is FVKESK in the germline V gene. The CDR3 protein is CASSQGGQPPYEQYF.

This sequence joins TRBV27 and TRBJ1-1. CDR1 is MNHEY and CDR2 is SMNVEV in the germline V gene (reference sequence). This CDR3 has 16 residues. CDR3 sequence: CASSLLLSRASTEAFF.

CDR3 loop: CSVEYARGSYEQYF. The gene calls are TRBV29-1 and TRBJ2-7. There are 14 residues in the CDR3. Germline-derived CDR1 and CDR2 are SQVTM and ANQGSEA.

The genes are TRBV4-1 and TRBJ2-4. The CDR3 consists of 18 residues. Germline V gene sequence: CDR1 MGHRA, CDR2 YSYEKL. CDR3 region: CASSQDTSAAWAKNIQYF.

This rearrangement joins TRBV29-1 to TRBJ2-4. Germline CDR1 and CDR2: SQVTM and ANQGSEA. The CDR3 is made up of 14 amino acids. CDR3 in amino acids: CSVEALVAKNIQYF.

The CDR3 sequence: CSASNRAEQYF. The chain couples TRBV29-1 to TRBJ2-7; TCRdb outputs TRBD1, but without DNA this stays unchecked. This CDR3 contains 11 residues. Germline-derived CDR1 and CDR2 are SQVTM and ANQGSEA.

The J gene is TRBJ2-1, the V gene TRBV7-9; the TCRdb call, TRBD2, lacks DNA for checking. The germline V gene encodes CDR1 SEHNR and CDR2 FQNEAQ (reference sequence). The CDR3 contains 15 residues. This chain's CDR3 is CASSPLASTSNEQFF.

The CDR3 is CASSQVGSSYEQYF. J is TRBJ2-7 and V is TRBV3-1. The CDR3 spans 14 residues. The V gene's germline CDR1 is LGHDT and CDR2 YNNKEL (reference sequence).

CDR3 residues: CASSLVPTYNEQFF. The chain employs TRBV12-3 or TRBV12-4 and TRBJ2-1; TCRdb names TRBD1, which stays unverified in the absence of DNA. The CDR3 runs 14 residues.

This chain joins TRBV20-1 and TRBJ1-2; TCRdb's D gene call, TRBD1, goes unchecked for lack of DNA. CDR3 length equals 16 residues. Germline V gene lookup returns CDR1 DFQATT and CDR2 SNEGSKA (reference sequence). CDR3 protein: CSTPSENDNANYGYTF.

The chain links TRBV27 to TRBJ2-3. Germline CDR1 is MNHEY and CDR2 is SMNVEV (reference sequence). This CDR3 spans 14 amino acids. The chain's CDR3 is CASKKGVGTDTQYF.

This CDR3 is CASSPAGEPSYGYTF. The J gene is TRBJ1-2, the V gene TRBV7-2; TCRdb selects TRBD1, and the lack of DNA leaves this call unchecked. The CDR3 runs 15 residues. Germline-derived CDR1 and CDR2 are SGHTA and FQGNSA. Based on the CDR3 plus reference TRBV7-2 and TRBJ1-2, the full variable domain is GAGVSQSPSNKVTEKGKDVELRCDPISGHTALYWYRQSLGQGLEFLIYFQGNSAPDKSGLPSDRFSAERTGGSVSTLTIQRTQQEDSAVYLCASSPAGEPSYGYTFGSGTRLTVV.

This rearrangement joins TRBV28 to TRBJ2-7; TCRdb proposes TRBD1, but this gene call is untestable without DNA. Germline V gives CDR1 MDHEN, CDR2 SYDVKM. The CDR3 runs to 15 residues. This chain's CDR3 is CASRFTGTSSYEQYF.

The chain employs TRBV5-6 and TRBJ2-1; the TRBD1 assignment by TCRdb is unverifiable without DNA. The germline V gene encodes CDR1 SGHDT and CDR2 YYEEEE. CDR3 length equals 17 residues. The CDR3 loop is CASSLGGGSTSYNEQFF.

This rearrangement joins TRBV4-2 to TRBJ2-3; TCRdb indicates TRBD2, and absent DNA this call remains unverified. Germline lookup yields CDR1 LGHNA and CDR2 YNFKEQ. The CDR3 loop spans 17 amino acids. CDR3 sequence: CASSQAALAGGEDTQYF.

The gene calls are TRBV18 and TRBJ1-1; TCRdb's D gene call, TRBD1, goes unchecked for lack of DNA. There are 12 residues in the CDR3. Germline CDR1 is KGHSH and CDR2 is LQKENI. CDR3 region: CASSPTGKVAFF.

V and J are TRBV4-1 and TRBJ1-5; TCRdb picks TRBD1, but there is no DNA to check that call. The CDR3 is 14 amino acids. CDR1 is MGHRA and CDR2 is YSYEKL in the germline V gene. The CDR3 sequence is CASSHTGLRQPQHF.

J is TRBJ2-3 and V is TRBV9; TCRdb names TRBD1, which stays unverified in the absence of DNA. CDR3 length: 15 amino acids. The germline gives CDR1 SGDLS, CDR2 YYNGEE. The CDR3 protein is CASSVGGSSTDTQYF.

The genes are TRBV5-1 and TRBJ2-7. This CDR3 spans 13 amino acids. Germline V gives CDR1 SGHRS, CDR2 YFSETQ. Here the CDR3 reads CASSLDEYYEQYF.

The chain has TRBV19 and TRBJ1-1; the D call from TCRdb, TRBD1, cannot be confirmed without DNA. The CDR3 totals 13 residues. Germline CDR1 and CDR2: LNHDA and SQIVND (reference sequence). CDR3 loop: CASNWGLGTEAFF.

The chain recombines TRBV19 with TRBJ2-7; TCRdb gives TRBD1 as the D gene, but with no DNA this cannot be confirmed. The CDR3 sequence is 17 residues long. Germline V lookup: CDR1 LNHDA, CDR2 SQIVND (reference sequence). The CDR3 sequence is CASSFTSGTEVSYEQYF.

The chain combines TRBV9 with TRBJ2-3; with no DNA, the TCRdb D assignment of TRBD1 cannot be verified. CDR1 is SGDLS, CDR2 YYNGEE, per germline. CDR3 length equals 13 residues. The CDR3 spells CASSQDRPDTQYF.

This CDR3 is CSVESYSSYNEQFF. The V and J genes are TRBV29-1 and TRBJ2-1. Germline lookup yields CDR1 SQVTM and CDR2 ANQGSEA. The CDR3 consists of 14 residues.

The chain recombines TRBV29-1 with TRBJ1-2; TCRdb's D gene call, TRBD1, goes unchecked for lack of DNA. The CDR3 covers 12 residues. Germline V gives CDR1 SQVTM, CDR2 ANQGSEA. The CDR3 protein is CSVEGQGNGYTF.

The CDR3 loop reads CAWTEGDTEAFF. The rearrangement joins TRBV30 to TRBJ1-1; no DNA is available, so the TRBD1 call from TCRdb remains unchecked. CDR3 length: 12 residues. CDR1 and CDR2 from the germline V gene are GTSNPN and SVGIG (reference sequence).

The rearrangement links TRBV5-6 to TRBJ2-2; TCRdb calls TRBD2, which cannot be checked without DNA. The CDR3 runs to 13 residues. Germline CDR1 and CDR2: SGHDT and YYEEEE. The CDR3 loop reads CAMGLADTGELFF.

The chain recombines TRBV4-1 with TRBJ2-7. The CDR3 has 14 residues. The germline V gene has CDR1 MGHRA and CDR2 YSYEKL. The CDR3 spells CASSQDQHLSEQYF.

The chain is built from TRBV6-1 and TRBJ2-7. CDR3 length: 13 residues. Per germline, CDR1 MNHNS and CDR2 SASEGT. The CDR3 is CASSEGIPYEQYF.

The chain carries TRBV11-2 and TRBJ1-1; absent DNA, TCRdb's TRBD1 call cannot be checked. There are 18 residues in the CDR3. Germline V gene data show CDR1 as SGHAT and CDR2 as FQNNGV. CDR3 protein: CASSLSVTGVREVSEAFF.